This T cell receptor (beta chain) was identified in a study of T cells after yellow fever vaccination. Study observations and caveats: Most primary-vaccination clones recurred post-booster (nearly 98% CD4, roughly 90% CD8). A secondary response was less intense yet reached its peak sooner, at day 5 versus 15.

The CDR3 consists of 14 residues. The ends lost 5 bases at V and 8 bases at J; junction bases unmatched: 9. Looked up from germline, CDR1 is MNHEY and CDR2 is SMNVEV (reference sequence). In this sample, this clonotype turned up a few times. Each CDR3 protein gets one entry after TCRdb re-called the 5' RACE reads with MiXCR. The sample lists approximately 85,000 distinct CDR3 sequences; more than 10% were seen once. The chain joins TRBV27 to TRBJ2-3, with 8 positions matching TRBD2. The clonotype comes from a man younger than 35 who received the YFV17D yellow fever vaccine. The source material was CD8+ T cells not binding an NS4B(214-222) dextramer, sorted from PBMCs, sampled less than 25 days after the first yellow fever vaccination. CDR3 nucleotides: TGTGCCAGCAGTATCCTTAGCGGGGTGGTTACGCAGTATTTT. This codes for CASSILSGVVTQYF.